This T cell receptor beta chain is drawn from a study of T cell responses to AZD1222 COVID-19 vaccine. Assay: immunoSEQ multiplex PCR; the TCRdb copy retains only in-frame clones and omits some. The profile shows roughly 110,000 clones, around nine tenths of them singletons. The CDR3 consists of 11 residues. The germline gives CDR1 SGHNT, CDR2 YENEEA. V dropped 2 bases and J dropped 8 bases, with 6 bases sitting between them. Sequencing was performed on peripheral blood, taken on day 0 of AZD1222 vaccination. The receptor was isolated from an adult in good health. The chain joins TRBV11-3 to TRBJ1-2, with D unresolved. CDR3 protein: CASSLRNGYTF. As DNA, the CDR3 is TGTGCCAGCAGCTTACGAAACGGCTACACCTTC.